Listed below are T cell receptor beta chains from one sample, sequenced in a study of lymphopenia after photon versus proton radiotherapy. Profiled with immunoSEQ multiplex PCR; TCRdb holds only in-frame clones, not every one. The table lists approximately 65,000 clones, around 86% of them singletons. Sample: peripheral blood, taken from a patient treated with proton-based radiotherapy. These receptors originate from an elderly man with esophageal cancer. Both conserved end residues are part of each CDR3. The D gene is left open where the match is weak. A clone size is listed for some rows: how often the clone was seen (once, few, many), or a class if it is expanded.

v_gene	abundance	d_gene	j_gene	CDR3aa	CDR3nt
TRBV5-6	few	.	TRBJ2-7	CASSLAAYSYEQYF	TGTGCCAGCAGCTTGGCCGCCTACTCCTACGAGCAGTACTTC
TRBV4-3	few	.	TRBJ1-1	CASSQRIRMNTEAFF	TGCGCCAGCAGCCAAAGGATCAGGATGAACACTGAAGCTTTCTTT
TRBV7-3	.	.	TRBJ1-5	CASSLVGGSNQPQHF	TGTGCCAGCAGCTTAGTCGGTGGGAGCAATCAGCCCCAGCATTTT
TRBV29-1	.	TRBD2	TRBJ2-7	CSVEVIAGGDEQYF	TGCAGCGTTGAAGTAATAGCGGGGGGAGATGAGCAGTACTTC
TRBV11-1	.	.	TRBJ2-1	CASSLGQGRSNEQFF	TGTGCCAGCAGCTTAGGGCAGGGTCGTAGTAATGAGCAGTTCTTC
TRBV5-6	.	TRBD1	TRBJ2-1	CASSLAAGTGNNEQFF	TGTGCCAGCAGCTTGGCGGCCGGGACAGGAAACAATGAGCAGTTCTTC
TRBV7-8	.	.	TRBJ2-5	CASSLLGAVVETQYF	TGTGCCAGCAGCTTACTAGGGGCGGTCGTCGAGACCCAGTACTTC
TRBV7-9	.	TRBD2	TRBJ2-7	CASSLPHGGSFYEQYF	TGTGCCAGCAGCTTACCCCATGGCGGGAGTTTCTACGAGCAGTACTTC
TRBV7-9	.	.	TRBJ1-5	CASSPTTAGNQPQHF	TGTGCCAGCAGCCCAACCACCGCGGGCAATCAGCCCCAGCATTTT
TRBV9	many	.	TRBJ2-7	CASSVGGAWAEQYF	TGTGCCAGCAGCGTAGGTGGAGCTTGGGCGGAGCAGTACTTC
TRBV7-2	.	TRBD1	TRBJ1-2	CASSLDRGYDYGYTF	TGTGCCAGCAGCTTAGACAGGGGGTACGACTATGGCTACACCTTC
TRBV7-9	.	TRBD2	TRBJ2-7	CASSGEGGYEQYF	TGTGCCAGCTCCGGGGAGGGAGGCTACGAGCAGTACTTC
TRBV5-4	.	TRBD2	TRBJ2-3	CASSQRLAGGGTDTQYF	TGTGCCAGCAGCCAACGTCTAGCGGGGGGAGGCACAGATACGCAGTATTTT
TRBV5-1	.	.	TRBJ2-6	CASSLAAQSGANVLTF	TGCGCCAGCAGCTTGGCCGCCCAATCTGGGGCCAACGTCCTGACTTTC
TRBV5-1	.	.	TRBJ2-1	CASSFGGPNEQFF	TGCGCCAGCAGCTTCGGGGGGCCCAATGAGCAGTTCTTC
TRBV6-6	.	.	TRBJ1-4	CASRRQVNEKLFF	TGTGCCAGCAGAAGACAGGTTAATGAAAAACTGTTTTTT
TRBV4-3	few	TRBD1	TRBJ1-5	CASSQEVQGYQPQHF	TGCGCCAGCAGCCAAGAGGTACAGGGGTACCAGCCCCAGCATTTT
TRBV27	.	.	TRBJ2-7	CATYSPSRSYEQYF	TGTGCCACCTATTCCCCGTCAAGATCCTACGAGCAGTACTTC
TRBV25-1	.	TRBD2	TRBJ2-3	CASSIGEGSGDTQYF	TGTGCCAGCAGTATTGGGGAGGGGAGTGGAGATACGCAGTATTTT
TRBV7-2	.	TRBD2	TRBJ2-7	CASSLAGTSDYEQYF	TGTGCCAGCAGTTTAGCGGGGACTAGCGATTACGAGCAGTACTTC
TRBV18	.	.	TRBJ1-4	CASSPRWSATNEKLFF	TGTGCCAGCTCACCACGGTGGTCCGCAACTAATGAAAAACTGTTTTTT